A selection of T cell receptor beta chains follows, all from one sample in a study of low-dose radiotherapy and immunotherapy resistance in tumors. Via MiXCR, TCRdb re-called the reads, giving one row per CDR3 protein. The repertoire holds some 53,000 distinct CDR3 sequences, around 35% seen once, with 7.5% to 9.5% in the top ten. The sequenced sample was PBMCs, obtained after low-dose radiotherapy plus immunotherapy. The receptor set was obtained from a male donor with rectosigmoid adenocarcinoma. CDR3s include the opening cysteine and the closing phenylalanine or tryptophan. The order of the fields is clone size, D gene, V gene, J gene, CDR3 DNA, CDR3 protein. D genes are given only for firm matches. A clone size is listed for some rows: how often the clone was seen (once, few, many), or a class if it is expanded.

clone size: many; D gene: .; V gene: TRBV4-2; J gene: TRBJ1-2; CDR3 DNA: TGTGCCAGCAGCCTCTCGGGACCAACTAACTATGGCTACACCTTC; CDR3 protein: CASSLSGPTNYGYTF
clone size: .; D gene: .; V gene: TRBV2; J gene: TRBJ2-1; CDR3 DNA: TGTGCCAGCAGTCGAGACCCTGCCTACAATGAGCAGTTCTTC; CDR3 protein: CASSRDPAYNEQFF
clone size: many; D gene: .; V gene: TRBV5-1; J gene: TRBJ2-7; CDR3 DNA: TGCGCCAGCAGCTGGGTGCAGGGCCGCGAGCAGTACTTC; CDR3 protein: CASSWVQGREQYF
clone size: many; D gene: .; V gene: TRBV7-9; J gene: TRBJ2-5; CDR3 DNA: TGTGCCAGCAGCTTAGCGTTTCGGGGGCGAGGGACCCAGTACTTC; CDR3 protein: CASSLAFRGRGTQYF
clone size: .; D gene: .; V gene: TRBV10-3; J gene: TRBJ1-2; CDR3 DNA: TGTGCCATCAGTGAGGTGGAGGGTAGGAGCTACACCTTC; CDR3 protein: CAISEVEGRSYTF
clone size: once; D gene: TRBD1; V gene: TRBV5-1; J gene: TRBJ1-2; CDR3 DNA: TGCGCCAGCAGCTTGGAAGGGACAGCCTCCTATGGCTACACCTTC; CDR3 protein: CASSLEGTASYGYTF
clone size: many; D gene: .; V gene: TRBV7-9; J gene: TRBJ1-1; CDR3 DNA: TGTGCCAGCAGCTTAGGATGGGACAACACTGAAGCTTTCTTT; CDR3 protein: CASSLGWDNTEAFF
clone size: many; D gene: .; V gene: TRBV10-3; J gene: TRBJ2-7; CDR3 DNA: TGTGCCATCAGTGAGGCAGGCTACGAGCAGTACTTC; CDR3 protein: CAISEAGYEQYF
clone size: many; D gene: .; V gene: TRBV28; J gene: TRBJ1-6; CDR3 DNA: TGTGCCAGCAGTTTAACGGGGATCTATAATTCACCCCTCCACTTT; CDR3 protein: CASSLTGIYNSPLHF
clone size: many; D gene: .; V gene: TRBV7-2; J gene: TRBJ2-1; CDR3 DNA: TGTGCCAGCAGCTTAAAGGGCTCCCGATCTTCCTACAATGAGCAGTTCTTC; CDR3 protein: CASSLKGSRSSYNEQFF
clone size: many; D gene: .; V gene: TRBV28; J gene: TRBJ2-3; CDR3 DNA: TGTGCCAGCAGTAGCCACGACCCAAAGACAGATACGCAGTATTTT; CDR3 protein: CASSSHDPKTDTQYF
clone size: many; D gene: TRBD1; V gene: TRBV28; J gene: TRBJ1-1; CDR3 DNA: TGTGCCATTATGGACAGGGCAGGAGTGGGGGCTTTCTTT; CDR3 protein: CAIMDRAGVGAFF
clone size: .; D gene: .; V gene: TRBV7-2; J gene: TRBJ1-5; CDR3 DNA: TGTGCCAGCAGCTTAGGTGGGGGTAGCAATCAGCCCCAGCATTTT; CDR3 protein: CASSLGGGSNQPQHF
clone size: many; D gene: .; V gene: TRBV28; J gene: TRBJ1-5; CDR3 DNA: TGTGCCAGCAGTTTAGAGGGGTACCGTCAGCCCCAGCATTTT; CDR3 protein: CASSLEGYRQPQHF
clone size: many; D gene: .; V gene: TRBV14; J gene: TRBJ2-1; CDR3 DNA: TGTGCCAGCAGCCAAGATCTCCCCAGGGGATATGAGCAGTTCTTC; CDR3 protein: CASSQDLPRGYEQFF
clone size: .; D gene: TRBD2; V gene: TRBV15; J gene: TRBJ2-1; CDR3 DNA: TGTGCCACCAGCAGAGACAGGCGGGGGGCCTACAATGAGCAGTTCTTC; CDR3 protein: CATSRDRRGAYNEQFF
clone size: many; D gene: .; V gene: TRBV12-3/TRBV12-4; J gene: TRBJ1-5; CDR3 DNA: TGTGCCAGCAGTTTAGGGACGTTTAATCAGCCCCAGCATTTT; CDR3 protein: CASSLGTFNQPQHF
clone size: many; D gene: .; V gene: TRBV3-1; J gene: TRBJ2-1; CDR3 DNA: TGTGCCAGCAGCCAAGATCACCTGGTCTCCTACAATGAGCAGTTCTTC; CDR3 protein: CASSQDHLVSYNEQFF
clone size: many; D gene: .; V gene: TRBV23-1; J gene: TRBJ2-5; CDR3 DNA: TGCGCCAGCAGTCAAAGGCAGGCCCAGCAAGAGACCCAGTACTTC; CDR3 protein: CASSQRQAQQETQYF
clone size: many; D gene: TRBD1; V gene: TRBV10-3; J gene: TRBJ1-4; CDR3 DNA: TGTGCCATCAGTGGGGGGGGACAGGACGGTAATGAAAAACTGTTTTTT; CDR3 protein: CAISGGGQDGNEKLFF
clone size: .; D gene: TRBD2; V gene: TRBV5-1; J gene: TRBJ2-3; CDR3 DNA: TGCGCCAGCAGCGAGCGGGCTAGCGGGAGCTCGGCGGATACGCAGTATTTT; CDR3 protein: CASSERASGSSADTQYF
clone size: many; D gene: TRBD1; V gene: TRBV28; J gene: TRBJ2-1; CDR3 DNA: TGTGCCAGCAGTAAACCGGGACAGCGGTTCTTC; CDR3 protein: CASSKPGQRFF
clone size: .; D gene: .; V gene: TRBV6-6; J gene: TRBJ1-2; CDR3 DNA: TGTGCCAGCAGATCTACAGATAACTATGGCTACACCTTC; CDR3 protein: CASRSTDNYGYTF
clone size: many; D gene: .; V gene: TRBV13; J gene: TRBJ2-5; CDR3 DNA: TGTGCCAGCACCTCCACAGAGGGTGGCTATAGGACCCAGTACTTC; CDR3 protein: CASTSTEGGYRTQYF
clone size: .; D gene: .; V gene: TRBV6-2/TRBV6-3; J gene: TRBJ1-3; CDR3 DNA: TGTGCCAGCAGCCGAGAGACCAGACCCGATGGGAACACCATATATTTT; CDR3 protein: CASSRETRPDGNTIYF
clone size: many; D gene: TRBD2; V gene: TRBV6-2/TRBV6-3; J gene: TRBJ2-6; CDR3 DNA: TGTGCCAGCAGTCGTAAATCTAGCGGAGCTTGGTCGGGGGCCAACGTCCTGACTTTC; CDR3 protein: CASSRKSSGAWSGANVLTF
clone size: .; D gene: .; V gene: TRBV2; J gene: TRBJ1-2; CDR3 DNA: TGTGCCAGCAGTGAATCGGGCAGTCTCTATGGCTACACCTTC; CDR3 protein: CASSESGSLYGYTF
clone size: many; D gene: TRBD1; V gene: TRBV14; J gene: TRBJ2-5; CDR3 DNA: TGTGCCAGCAGCCACCGACAGGGGATTTCTCCCCAAGAGACCCAGTACTTC; CDR3 protein: CASSHRQGISPQETQYF
clone size: .; D gene: TRBD2; V gene: TRBV6-2/TRBV6-3; J gene: TRBJ2-3; CDR3 DNA: TGTGCCAGCAGGGCTAGCGGGGAAGTGGATACGCAGTATTTT; CDR3 protein: CASRASGEVDTQYF
clone size: many; D gene: TRBD1; V gene: TRBV28; J gene: TRBJ2-7; CDR3 DNA: TGTGCCAGCAGTTCCCCTGAGGGGGCCCACCACGAGCAGTACTTC; CDR3 protein: CASSSPEGAHHEQYF
clone size: .; D gene: .; V gene: TRBV13; J gene: TRBJ2-2; CDR3 DNA: TGTGCCAGCAGCTCACCGGGGGTTCCTTCCACCGGGGAGCTGTTTTTT; CDR3 protein: CASSSPGVPSTGELFF
clone size: many; D gene: TRBD1; V gene: TRBV14; J gene: TRBJ1-2; CDR3 DNA: TGTGCCAGCAGCCAAGAAGACAGGGGGCTTCGGGGCTACACCTTC; CDR3 protein: CASSQEDRGLRGYTF
clone size: many; D gene: TRBD1; V gene: TRBV5-1; J gene: TRBJ2-5; CDR3 DNA: TGCGCCAGCAGGTTGACAGGGCAAGAGACCCAGTACTTC; CDR3 protein: CASRLTGQETQYF
clone size: many; D gene: TRBD1; V gene: TRBV7-9; J gene: TRBJ1-6; CDR3 DNA: TGTGCCAGCACCCCCGGGACAGGAAATAATTCACCCCTCCACTTT; CDR3 protein: CASTPGTGNNSPLHF
clone size: many; D gene: .; V gene: TRBV5-1; J gene: TRBJ2-3; CDR3 DNA: TGCGCCAGCAGGGACAGTGGCACAGATACGCAGTATTTT; CDR3 protein: CASRDSGTDTQYF
clone size: .; D gene: .; V gene: TRBV6-6; J gene: TRBJ2-7; CDR3 DNA: TGTGCCAGCAGTTACGACGGACTAAACGAGCAGTACTTC; CDR3 protein: CASSYDGLNEQYF
clone size: many; D gene: .; V gene: TRBV28; J gene: TRBJ2-7; CDR3 DNA: TGTGCCAGCAGTTCACACAGGGAAGGGAGCTACGAGCAGTACTTC; CDR3 protein: CASSSHREGSYEQYF
clone size: .; D gene: TRBD2; V gene: TRBV9; J gene: TRBJ2-1; CDR3 DNA: TGTGCCAGCAGCCCCCCCCGACTAGCGGGAGGAGATGAGCAGTTCTTC; CDR3 protein: CASSPPRLAGGDEQFF
clone size: many; D gene: .; V gene: TRBV11-2; J gene: TRBJ2-3; CDR3 DNA: TGTGCCAGCAGCCCGACTAGAGTCTTCGCAGATACGCAGTATTTT; CDR3 protein: CASSPTRVFADTQYF
clone size: .; D gene: .; V gene: TRBV12-3/TRBV12-4; J gene: TRBJ1-1; CDR3 DNA: TGTGCCAGCAGTGGGGGGCCACTCAGGAACACTGAAGCTTTCTTT; CDR3 protein: CASSGGPLRNTEAFF